These 28 T cell receptor beta chains share one sample of origin, sequenced in a study of CD8+ T cells in alopecia areata. The pooled cutaneous lymph node cells were sorted using several markers (CD4, CD8alpha, NKG2D, NKG2ACE and others). Extraction and reverse transcription of RNA yielded cDNA as the sequencing template. Assay: immunoSEQ multiplex PCR; the TCRdb copy retains only in-frame clones and omits some. The sample lists 270,000 or so clones, none appearing once, the ten largest making up roughly 1.2%. The sequenced sample was CD4+ T cells sorted from a lymph node. The origin of the receptors is a C3H/HeJ mouse with alopecia areata. The strain's MHC: H2-k.

Regarding this clone: The gene names here belong to mouse. The observed sequence ends 4 residues before the CDR3 terminus, with the missing tail filled in from the germline J gene. This rearrangement joins TRBV29 to TRBJ1-1, with 7 positions matching TRBD1. Trimming at V came to 4 bases and at J to 3 bases, leaving 2 bases not matched to a gene. Germline loops: CDR1 MSHET, CDR2 SYDVDS. The CDR3 totals 13 residues. The CDR3 DNA, read in part, is TGTGCTAGCAGTTCCGGGACAGACACA. Protein sequence: CASSSGTDT. The full CDR3 reads CASSSGTDTEVFF.

This clone was recorded a few times. Gene and germline names: mouse. CDR3 bases read: TGTGCCAGCAGTGACCGGGACACCTCAAACTCC. Translating gives CASSDRDTSNS. The entire CDR3 reads CASSDRDTSNSDYTF. The genes are TRBV13-1 and TRBJ1-2; D may be TRBD1 (6 bases). From the germline J gene comes the end of the CDR3, since the read stops 4 residues before it. V lost 2 bases to trimming and J lost 0 bases, with 11 bases between them. The CDR3 consists of 15 residues. CDR1 is NSHNY, CDR2 SYGAGN, per germline.

This clone was observed a handful of times. Gene and germline names: mouse. Read data end 4 residues before the CDR3 end; the end is taken from the germline J gene. The chain is built from TRBV13-3 and TRBJ2-7; TRBD2 agrees at 7 bases. Per the germline V gene, CDR1 is NNHDY and CDR2 is SYVADS. J lost 3 bases, V lost 1 base, and 7 bases had no gene match. This CDR3 contains 15 residues. CDR3 region: CASSDKAWGIYEQYF. The sequenced part of the CDR3 DNA is TGTGCCAGCAGTGATAAGGCCTGGGGGATCTAT.

As to this clone: Gene names refer to mouse genes. The read falls 4 residues short of the CDR3 end, and the missing part is taken from the germline J gene. The chain is built from TRBV13-1 and TRBJ2-7, with TRBD2 matching 8 bases. V shed 6 bases, J shed 0 bases, and the junction held 11 bases outside the gene matches. Germline V gene sequence: CDR1 NSHNY, CDR2 SYGAGN. The CDR3 spans 16 residues. Partial CDR3 DNA: TGTGCCAGCACGGGGACTGGACCCTCTAGCTCCTAT. Protein product: CASTGTGPSSSY. The CDR3 reads in full as CASTGTGPSSSYEQYF.

This clone was observed a few times. Gene names and germline refer to mouse. The missing CDR3 end, 4 residues past where the read stops, is filled in from the germline J gene. The genes are TRBV1 and TRBJ2-4, with 8 bases that match TRBD2. Per the germline V gene, CDR1 is NSQYPW and CDR2 is LRSPGD (reference sequence). The CDR3 length is 13 residues. CDR3 bases read: TGCACCTGCAGTGAAGGGACTGGTAAC. Translating gives CTCSEGTGN. The complete CDR3 protein is CTCSEGTGNTLYF.

A few counts support this clone. Gene names denote mouse genes. Read coverage stops 4 residues before the CDR3 terminus; the germline J gene supplies the remainder. This same CDR3 is encoded by further DNA sequences in the sample. The V gene is TRBV19, the J gene TRBJ2-7; 12 bases match TRBD1. From germline, CDR1 is FNHDT and CDR2 SITEND (reference sequence). CDR3 length: 13 residues. The CDR3 loop is CASRGQGAYEQYF. The CDR3 DNA, read in part, is TGTGCCAGCAGGGGACAGGGGGCGTAT. The variable domain in full, completed from reference TRBV19 and TRBJ2-7, reads GGIITQTPKFLIGQEGQKLTLKCQQNFNHDTMYWYRQDSGKGLRLIYYSITENDLQKGDLSEGYDASREKKSSFSLTVTSAQKNEMAVFLCASRGQGAYEQYFGPGTRLTVL.

As for this clone: Gene labels here are mouse ones. The read ends 4 residues before the CDR3 terminus; that terminus is restored from the germline J gene. The same CDR3 is also encoded by other DNA sequences in this sample. This rearrangement joins TRBV19 to TRBJ2-7, with 8 bases lining up with TRBD1. Looked up from germline, CDR1 is FNHDT and CDR2 is SITEND (reference sequence). The CDR3 spans 13 residues. The sequenced CDR3 bases are TGTGCCAGCAGTCCGCAGGGGGCGTAT. Encoded protein: CASSPQGAY. The full CDR3 protein is CASSPQGAYEQYF. Full variable domain (outside the CDR3, taken from reference TRBV19 and TRBJ2-7): GGIITQTPKFLIGQEGQKLTLKCQQNFNHDTMYWYRQDSGKGLRLIYYSITENDLQKGDLSEGYDASREKKSSFSLTVTSAQKNEMAVFLCASSPQGAYEQYFGPGTRLTVL.

About this clone: Genes and germline come from the mouse. The read halts 4 residues ahead of the CDR3 end, with the missing end drawn from the germline J gene. The rearrangement links TRBV2 to TRBJ2-5, with TRBD2 matching over 12 bases. The CDR3 runs 16 residues. CDR1 and CDR2 (germline): LGHNA, YSYQKL. This CDR3 is CASSQARTGGEDTQYF. The part of the CDR3 DNA that was read is TGTGCCAGCAGCCAAGCACGGACTGGGGGGGAAGAC.

Points on this clone: All gene names here are mouse names. The CDR3 end lies 4 residues beyond the end of the read and is filled in from the germline J gene. The V gene is TRBV13-1, the J gene TRBJ2-1, with 9 bases that match TRBD2. Looked up from germline, CDR1 is NSHNY and CDR2 is SYGAGN. The CDR3 spans 16 residues. V lost 0 bases, J lost 1 base, and 2 bases stayed unmatched. The CDR3: CASSDGWGGNYAEQFF. CDR3 DNA, as far as it was read: TGTGCCAGCAGTGATGGCTGGGGGGGGAACTATGCT.

Of note for this clone: A much larger clone sits a single nucleotide away, making a read error possible. The genes are named according to mouse. The sample carries other DNA sequences with the same CDR3. The CDR3 sequence is CASSGTGGRDTQYF. CDR3 bases read: TGTGCCAGCAGTGGGACTGGGGGGAGAGAC. The rearrangement links TRBV13-3 to TRBJ2-5, with 11 bases lining up with TRBD2. The read stops 4 residues short of the end of the CDR3; the missing end is completed from the germline J gene. This CDR3 region has 14 residues. Germline-derived CDR1 and CDR2 are NNHDY and SYVADS.

This clone was picked up a small number of times. Gene names and germline refer to mouse. The read ends 4 residues shy of where the CDR3 ends; the end is completed using the germline J gene. Other DNA variants within this sample encode the same CDR3. This chain links TRBV1 with TRBJ2-1, with 11 bases fitting TRBD2. Germline CDR1 NSQYPW, CDR2 LRSPGD (reference sequence). J lost 4 bases, V lost 3 bases, and 2 bases had no gene match. The length of the CDR3 is 15 residues. This CDR3 is CTCSARDWGYAEQFF. Incomplete CDR3 DNA: TGCACCTGCAGTGCCCGGGACTGGGGGTATGCT. The whole variable domain, filled in from reference TRBV1 and TRBJ2-1, reads VTLLEQNPRWRLVPRGQAVNLRCILKNSQYPWMSWYQQDLQKQLQWLFTLRSPGDKEVKSLPGADYLATRVTDTELRLQVANMSQGRTLYCTCSARDWGYAEQFFGPGTRLTVL.

This clone was counted only a few times. A junction boundary mismatches the germline segment, possibly from a read error. The gene names here belong to mouse. The read finishes 4 residues shy of the CDR3 end, and the germline J gene is used to complete it. The chain employs TRBV17 and TRBJ2-3, with D perhaps TRBD2 (7 bases). Germline values: CDR1 MNHDT, CDR2 YYDKIL. There are 15 residues in the CDR3. The CDR3 sequence: CASSIGGQGAETLYF. The CDR3 DNA, read in part, is TGTGCCAGCAGTATTGGGGGGCAGGGTGCAGAA.

On this clone: Gene names refer to mouse genes. The CDR3 bases that were read are TGCACCTGCAGTGCAGCCGGGACAGGGGAAGAC. This codes for CTCSAAGTGED. The whole CDR3 protein is CTCSAAGTGEDTQYF. The rearrangement links TRBV1 to TRBJ2-5; TRBD1 aligns across 10 bases. The read stops 4 residues short of the end of the CDR3; the missing end is completed from the germline J gene. CDR1 is NSQYPW, CDR2 LRSPGD, per germline (reference sequence). The CDR3 runs to 15 residues.

With respect to this clone: Gene names refer to mouse genes. The same CDR3 is also encoded by other DNA sequences in this sample. This CDR3 reads CASSDGLGEDTQYF. The sequenced CDR3 bases are TGTGCCAGCAGTGATGGGCTGGGGGAAGAC. The chain carries TRBV13-1 and TRBJ2-5, with 7 bases aligning to TRBD2. The CDR3 end is not reached by the read, which stops 4 residues before it; the germline J gene fills it in. The CDR3 sequence is 14 residues long. Germline V CDR1 and CDR2: NSHNY, SYGAGN.

This clone occurred a few times. The gene names here belong to mouse. The CDR3 end lies 4 residues beyond the end of the read and is filled in from the germline J gene. The chain has TRBV19 and TRBJ1-1; tentatively, D is TRBD1 (5 bases). This CDR3 spans 13 amino acids. Germline assignment: CDR1 FNHDT and CDR2 SITEND (reference sequence). Trimming took 4 bases from V and 1 from J, leaving 8 bases between them. The chain's CDR3 is CASSDRKNTEVFF. CDR3 DNA, as far as it was read: TGTGCCAGCAGTGACAGAAAAAACACA.

Notes on this clone: These gene names are mouse names. Coverage ceases 4 residues before the CDR3 finishes, and the germline J gene fills in the end. This same CDR3 is encoded by further DNA sequences in the sample. V usage is TRBV1 and J usage is TRBJ2-5, with 9 bases matching TRBD2. Trimming took 3 bases from V and 3 from J; bases not matched to a gene: 4. In germline, CDR1 is NSQYPW, CDR2 LRSPGD (reference sequence). The CDR3 consists of 15 residues. CDR3 DNA, as far as it was read: TGCACCTGCAGTGCTCCACTGGGGGGACAAGAC. This encodes CTCSAPLGGQD. The entire CDR3 is CTCSAPLGGQDTQYF.

This clone was detected only a few times. Gene and germline names: mouse. The read comes to an end 4 residues before the CDR3 does, leaving the germline J gene to fill in the end. This sequence joins TRBV5 and TRBJ2-1; possibly TRBD2 for D (7 bases). CDR1 and CDR2 (germline): LGHNA, YNLKQL (reference sequence). V was cut by 1 base and J by 1 base, with 11 bases left in between. The CDR3 totals 16 residues. The CDR3 protein is CASSQGGAPNYAEQFF. CDR3 bases read: TGTGCCAGCAGCCAAGGGGGGGCGCCAAACTATGCT.

To note about this clone: Genes and germline come from the mouse. The read terminates 4 residues ahead of where the CDR3 ends, so the germline J gene completes it. J is TRBJ2-4 and V is TRBV13-3; 7 nucleotides align to TRBD2. CDR3 length: 14 amino acids. The ends lost 5 bases at V and 2 bases at J; junction bases unmatched: 5. Germline values: CDR1 NNHDY, CDR2 SYVADS. The CDR3 here is CASSTWGDQNTLYF. CDR3 bases read: TGTGCCAGCAGCACTTGGGGGGATCAAAAC. Drawing the rest from reference TRBV13-3 and TRBJ2-4, the complete variable domain is EAAVTQSPRSKVAVTGGKVTLSCHQTNNHDYMYWYRQDTGHGLRLIHYSYVADSTEKGDIPDGYKASRPSQENFSLILELASLSQTAVYFCASSTWGDQNTLYFGAGTRLSVL.

This clone was seen only a few times. The germline and genes are mouse ones. The CDR3 extends 4 residues past the end of the read, so its final part is completed from the germline J gene. The J gene is TRBJ2-7, the V gene TRBV17; D is perhaps TRBD2 (5 bases). V was trimmed by 0 bases and J by 0 bases, leaving 9 bases between them. The CDR3 is 15 residues long. Germline-derived CDR1 and CDR2 are MNHDT and YYDKIL. The DNA read from the CDR3 is TGTGCTAGCAGTAGAGATTCTGGGCCCTCCTAT. Translating it yields CASSRDSGPSY. The whole CDR3 protein reads CASSRDSGPSYEQYF.

As regards this clone: Genes and germline are mouse. The read gets to within 3 residues of the CDR3 end, and the germline J gene fills in the rest. This sample includes further DNA sequences coding for the same CDR3. The rearrangement uses TRBV13-1 and TRBJ1-6; D not certain. TRBJ1-6 is noted as an ORF with a role that remains uncertain. The V and J ends lost 3 bases and 5 bases respectively, with 9 bases between them. Germline CDR1 reads NSHNY; CDR2 reads SYGAGN. The CDR3 loop spans 14 amino acids. CDR3 DNA (partial): TGTGCCAGCAGTGGGAGACAAAATAATTCGCCC. This translates into CASSGRQNNSP. In full, the CDR3 reads CASSGRQNNSPLYF.

A few counts support this clone. Each gene name is a mouse one. The read is 4 residues too short to cover the CDR3 end, so that end is filled in from the germline J gene. J is TRBJ2-1 and V is TRBV13-3; 12 nucleotides match TRBD2. CDR3 length: 14 amino acids. CDR1 and CDR2 from the germline V gene are NNHDY and SYVADS. CDR3 residues: CASSETGGAAEQFF. The DNA read from the CDR3 is TGTGCCAGCAGTGAGACTGGGGGGGCGGCT.

This clone showed up just a few times. Mouse names are used for the genes. The read terminates 3 residues ahead of where the CDR3 ends, so the germline J gene completes it. V gene TRBV5 combines with J gene TRBJ1-6; a possible D gene is TRBD1 (5 bases). TRBJ1-6 is assigned to the ORF class and has an uncertain function. Trimming removed 0 bases at V and 7 bases at J, with 13 bases between. CDR1 LGHNA and CDR2 YNLKQL come from the germline V gene (reference sequence). There are 16 residues in the CDR3. CDR3 bases read: TGTGCCAGCAGCCAAGATTGGGCAGGGAGGAATTCGCCC. This encodes CASSQDWAGRNSP. The entire CDR3 protein reads CASSQDWAGRNSPLYF.

This clone was counted a few times. This may be a read error: a much more frequent sequence differs by one nucleotide. These gene names are mouse names. The missing CDR3 end, 4 residues past where the read stops, is filled in from the germline J gene. The rearrangement links TRBV13-1 to TRBJ1-1; 10 bases map to TRBD1. V lost 3 bases to trimming and J lost 4 bases; unmatched junction nucleotides: 3. This CDR3 region has 14 residues. The germline CDR1 and CDR2 sequences are NSHNY and SYGAGN. The sequenced part of the CDR3 DNA is TGTGCCAGCAGTGGGACAGGGGGGGTCACA. Translating gives CASSGTGGVT. The whole CDR3 sequence is CASSGTGGVTEVFF.

This clone was recorded a few times. Gene names refer to mouse genes. The CDR3 is cut off 4 residues early in the read; its end comes from the germline J gene. This rearrangement joins TRBV19 to TRBJ2-2; 10 positions match TRBD2. CDR1 is FNHDT and CDR2 is SITEND in the germline V gene (reference sequence). The CDR3 totals 16 residues. J lost 0 bases, V lost 3 bases, and 2 bases had no gene match. The sequenced part of the CDR3 DNA is TGTGCCAGCAGTAGCGACTGGGGGGCAAACACCGGG. Its translation is CASSSDWGANTG. The whole CDR3 protein reads CASSSDWGANTGQLYF.

This clone was detected a few times. Here the gene names and germline are mouse. The CDR3 DNA, read in part, is TGTGCCAGCGGTGATGCAAACTGGGGCTATGCT. This gives the protein CASGDANWGYA. The whole CDR3 is CASGDANWGYAEQFF. The J gene is TRBJ2-1, the V gene TRBV13-2, with 7 bases matching TRBD2. The CDR3 goes on 4 residues after the read ends, and that part is filled in from the germline J gene. V trimming: 0 bases; J trimming: 3 bases; junction bases outside the gene matches: 3. The CDR3 sequence is 15 residues long. Per the germline V gene, CDR1 is NNHNN and CDR2 is SYGAGS (reference sequence).

In the case of this clone: All gene names here are mouse names. Read coverage stops 4 residues before the CDR3 terminus; the germline J gene supplies the remainder. The chain recombines TRBV1 with TRBJ2-3, with D possibly matching TRBD2 (7 bases). The CDR3 covers 16 residues. Per germline, CDR1 NSQYPW and CDR2 LRSPGD (reference sequence). The V and J ends lost 0 bases and 1 base respectively, with 11 bases between them. This CDR3 reads CTCSADWGRGAETLYF. The DNA read from the CDR3 is TGCACCTGCAGTGCAGACTGGGGGCGGGGTGCAGAA.

Concerning this clone itself: Mouse gene names and germline throughout. The sequenced part of the CDR3 DNA is TGCACCTGCAGTGCAAAGGGGGGCAGTGCAGAA. It is translated as CTCSAKGGSAE. The whole CDR3 is CTCSAKGGSAETLYF. This rearrangement joins TRBV1 to TRBJ2-3; tentative D call: TRBD2 (7 bases). The CDR3 end falls 4 residues outside the read, so it is completed with the germline J gene. V was shortened by 2 bases and J by 0 bases, with 9 bases between the two germline ends. The germline V gene has CDR1 NSQYPW and CDR2 LRSPGD (reference sequence). The CDR3 spans 15 residues.

Points on this clone: Mouse germline and gene names are used. The missing CDR3 end, 4 residues past where the read stops, is filled in from the germline J gene. This sample also contains other DNA sequences that code for the same CDR3. The rearrangement uses TRBV19 and TRBJ1-2; 8 bases match TRBD1. Germline V gives CDR1 FNHDT, CDR2 SITEND (reference sequence). This CDR3 has 14 residues. V gave up 5 bases and J gave up 2 bases; unmatched junction bases: 5. The CDR3 region is CASSMTGANSDYTF. CDR3 bases read: TGTGCCAGCAGCATGACAGGGGCCAACTCC.